The text below deals with one T cell receptor (beta chain). This entry is derived from a study of control samples from healthy donors and cancer patients. Clones were read by immunoSEQ multiplex PCR, and TCRdb kept only the in-frame ones, dropping some. The sample shows tens of thousands of clones, 87% of them seen only once. The sequencing input was blood. The clonotype comes from a woman between 45 and 60 years old in good health.

CDR3 sequence (DNA): TGTGCCTGGAGTGCCCGGACTAGCGGGAAACGCGAGCAGTACTTC. As protein: CAWSARTSGKREQYF. V and J are TRBV30 and TRBJ2-7, with 12 positions matching TRBD2. There are 15 residues in the CDR3. Germline V lookup: CDR1 GTSNPN, CDR2 SVGIG (reference sequence). Trimming took 1 base from V and 6 from J; bases not matched to a gene: 7.